Listed below are T cell receptor beta chains from one sample, sequenced in a study of human T cells and chemical hapten exposure. Via MiXCR, TCRdb re-called the RACE reads, giving one row per CDR3 protein. The sample yields about 96,000 distinct CDR3 sequences, approximately 9.3% seen once. The sequenced sample was whole blood, obtained in connection with sensitization to the hapten diphenylcyclopropenone (DPC). The receptors derive from a woman aged 40 to 50 with alopecia areata. Some clones in this sample may be carry-over from other donors' samples. CDR3s include the opening cysteine and the closing phenylalanine or tryptophan. The D gene is left open where the match is weak. Size is stated for part of the rows, as once, few or many counts, or as a class when the clone is expanded.

d_call: TRBD2
clone_size: NA
v_call: TRBV20-1
j_call: TRBJ2-2
cdr3_aa: CSAKRHKTSGSDKSNTGELFF
cdr3_nt: TGCAGTGCTAAAAGACATAAGACTAGCGGGAGCGATAAATCGAACACCGGGGAGCTGTTTTTT

d_call: NA
clone_size: NA
v_call: TRBV5-4
j_call: TRBJ2-3
cdr3_aa: CASSLDLEPDTQYF
cdr3_nt: TGTGCCAGCAGCTTGGATCTAGAACCCGATACGCAGTATTTT

d_call: NA
clone_size: many
v_call: TRBV29-1
j_call: TRBJ2-2
cdr3_aa: CSVEKGGRVGTGELFF
cdr3_nt: TGCAGCGTTGAAAAAGGGGGGCGGGTCGGCACCGGGGAGCTGTTTTTT

d_call: NA
clone_size: NA
v_call: TRBV6-5
j_call: TRBJ2-1
cdr3_aa: CASSYSPLAISYNEQFF
cdr3_nt: TGTGCCAGCAGTTACTCGCCCCTAGCGATATCCTACAATGAGCAGTTCTTC

d_call: NA
clone_size: few
v_call: TRBV11-1
j_call: TRBJ2-7
cdr3_aa: CASSPRRDNPYEQYF
cdr3_nt: TGTGCCAGCAGCCCTCGTAGGGACAACCCCTACGAGCAGTACTTC

d_call: TRBD1
clone_size: few
v_call: TRBV9
j_call: TRBJ2-3
cdr3_aa: CASSVTGQDTDTQYF
cdr3_nt: TGTGCCAGCAGCGTAACCGGACAGGACACAGATACGCAGTATTTT

d_call: TRBD1
clone_size: few
v_call: TRBV7-2
j_call: TRBJ2-3
cdr3_aa: CASSSDRSRTDTQYF
cdr3_nt: TGTGCCAGCAGCTCGGACAGGAGCCGCACAGATACGCAGTATTTT

d_call: NA
clone_size: NA
v_call: TRBV7-9
j_call: TRBJ2-5
cdr3_aa: CASRGPGRKETQYF
cdr3_nt: TGTGCCAGCAGGGGGCCGGGACGGAAAGAGACCCAGTACTTC

d_call: NA
clone_size: many
v_call: TRBV4-2
j_call: TRBJ2-7
cdr3_aa: CASSQGFGGVHEQYF
cdr3_nt: TGTGCCAGCAGCCAAGGATTTGGAGGGGTCCACGAGCAGTACTTC

d_call: TRBD1
clone_size: few
v_call: TRBV25-1
j_call: TRBJ1-2
cdr3_aa: CASSYRGGYTF
cdr3_nt: TGTGCCAGCAGTTACAGGGGCGGCTACACCTTC

d_call: TRBD1
clone_size: many
v_call: TRBV19
j_call: TRBJ1-2
cdr3_aa: CASSPKADRGYGYTF
cdr3_nt: TGTGCCAGTAGTCCTAAGGCCGACAGGGGCTATGGCTACACCTTC

d_call: NA
clone_size: NA
v_call: TRBV6-5
j_call: TRBJ2-7
cdr3_aa: CASSYSSTGRTYEQYF
cdr3_nt: TGTGCCAGCAGTTACTCTTCCACAGGGCGAACCTACGAGCAGTACTTC

d_call: NA
clone_size: many
v_call: TRBV29-1
j_call: TRBJ2-1
cdr3_aa: CSVDTGRWGEQFF
cdr3_nt: TGCAGCGTTGATACCGGGAGATGGGGTGAGCAGTTCTTC

d_call: TRBD2
clone_size: few
v_call: TRBV7-3
j_call: TRBJ2-3
cdr3_aa: CASSLSLAGADTQYF
cdr3_nt: TGTGCCAGCAGCTTAAGCCTAGCGGGAGCAGATACGCAGTATTTT

d_call: NA
clone_size: NA
v_call: TRBV6-2/TRBV6-3
j_call: TRBJ1-1
cdr3_aa: CASSHARGTEAFF
cdr3_nt: TGTGCCAGCAGTCACGCGAGGGGCACTGAAGCTTTCTTT

d_call: NA
clone_size: many
v_call: TRBV10-1
j_call: TRBJ2-7
cdr3_aa: CASRPGQIYEQYF
cdr3_nt: TGCGCCAGCAGGCCGGGGCAGATCTACGAGCAGTACTTC

d_call: NA
clone_size: many
v_call: TRBV7-9
j_call: TRBJ1-1
cdr3_aa: CATGRGTEAFF
cdr3_nt: TGTGCAACAGGGCGGGGGACTGAAGCTTTCTTT

d_call: TRBD1
clone_size: few
v_call: TRBV29-1
j_call: TRBJ1-1
cdr3_aa: CSVLSRDSHTEAFF
cdr3_nt: TGCAGCGTCCTCTCGCGGGACAGTCACACTGAAGCTTTCTTT

d_call: TRBD2
clone_size: many
v_call: TRBV27
j_call: TRBJ2-1
cdr3_aa: CASSLSSGSNEQFF
cdr3_nt: TGTGCCAGCAGTCTGTCTAGCGGGAGTAATGAGCAGTTCTTC

d_call: TRBD1
clone_size: NA
v_call: TRBV5-4
j_call: TRBJ2-7
cdr3_aa: CASSRQGADEQYF
cdr3_nt: TGTGCCAGCAGCCGACAGGGGGCGGACGAGCAGTACTTC

d_call: NA
clone_size: many
v_call: TRBV11-3
j_call: TRBJ2-2
cdr3_aa: CASSPRGTNTGELFF
cdr3_nt: TGTGCCAGCAGCCCAAGGGGGACGAACACCGGGGAGCTGTTTTTT

d_call: NA
clone_size: many
v_call: TRBV5-4
j_call: TRBJ2-7
cdr3_aa: CASSTDGYEQYF
cdr3_nt: TGTGCCAGCAGCACGGACGGGTACGAGCAGTACTTC

d_call: NA
clone_size: many
v_call: TRBV18
j_call: TRBJ1-2
cdr3_aa: CASSPRSAGYYGYTF
cdr3_nt: TGTGCCAGCTCACCGAGGTCCGCAGGGTACTATGGCTACACCTTC

d_call: NA
clone_size: few
v_call: TRBV3-1
j_call: TRBJ2-5
cdr3_aa: CASSATVRTVRETQYF
cdr3_nt: TGTGCCAGCAGCGCGACGGTCAGAACGGTGAGGGAGACCCAGTACTTC

d_call: NA
clone_size: many
v_call: TRBV7-2
j_call: TRBJ2-5
cdr3_aa: CASSLRASQETQYF
cdr3_nt: TGTGCCAGCAGCTTAAGGGCCAGCCAAGAGACCCAGTACTTC

d_call: TRBD1
clone_size: NA
v_call: TRBV28
j_call: TRBJ2-7
cdr3_aa: CASRGQGAPLSYEQYF
cdr3_nt: TGTGCCAGCAGGGGACAGGGGGCCCCTTTATCCTACGAGCAGTACTTC

d_call: TRBD1
clone_size: NA
v_call: TRBV28
j_call: TRBJ1-5
cdr3_aa: CASSLPTGEGNQPQHF
cdr3_nt: TGTGCCAGCAGTTTACCGACAGGGGAGGGCAATCAGCCCCAGCATTTT

d_call: TRBD2
clone_size: many
v_call: TRBV24-1
j_call: TRBJ2-1
cdr3_aa: CATSLTSGSASYNEQFF
cdr3_nt: TGTGCCACCAGCCTGACTAGCGGGAGTGCCTCCTACAATGAGCAGTTCTTC

d_call: NA
clone_size: NA
v_call: TRBV6-2/TRBV6-3
j_call: TRBJ2-1
cdr3_aa: CASSYSVIEQFF
cdr3_nt: TGTGCCAGCAGTTACTCGGTCATCGAGCAGTTCTTC

d_call: TRBD2
clone_size: many
v_call: TRBV5-4
j_call: TRBJ2-3
cdr3_aa: CASRGWEGSDTQYF
cdr3_nt: TGTGCCAGCAGAGGGTGGGAGGGTTCGGATACGCAGTATTTT

d_call: NA
clone_size: NA
v_call: TRBV5-1
j_call: TRBJ1-1
cdr3_aa: CASSLADMNTEAFF
cdr3_nt: TGCGCCAGCAGCTTGGCGGACATGAACACTGAAGCTTTCTTT

d_call: TRBD1
clone_size: few
v_call: TRBV28
j_call: TRBJ2-1
cdr3_aa: CASSPPRDRARNEQFF
cdr3_nt: TGTGCCAGCAGTCCACCGAGGGACAGGGCTCGCAATGAGCAGTTCTTC

d_call: NA
clone_size: few
v_call: TRBV20-1
j_call: TRBJ2-3
cdr3_aa: CSARAATTDTQYF
cdr3_nt: TGCAGTGCTAGAGCGGCCACCACAGATACGCAGTATTTT

d_call: TRBD2
clone_size: many
v_call: TRBV7-9
j_call: TRBJ2-3
cdr3_aa: CASSFLAGGPTDTQYF
cdr3_nt: TGTGCCAGCAGCTTCCTAGCGGGAGGGCCCACAGATACGCAGTATTTT

d_call: NA
clone_size: many
v_call: TRBV2
j_call: TRBJ1-2
cdr3_aa: CASSSGTPGYTF
cdr3_nt: TGTGCCAGCAGTTCCGGGACTCCTGGCTACACCTTC

d_call: NA
clone_size: many
v_call: TRBV6-5
j_call: TRBJ2-7
cdr3_aa: CASSSNRAGPYEQYF
cdr3_nt: TGTGCCAGCAGTTCTAACCGGGCGGGCCCCTACGAGCAGTACTTC

d_call: NA
clone_size: many
v_call: TRBV11-1
j_call: TRBJ1-1
cdr3_aa: CASSPSSGGMNTEAFF
cdr3_nt: TGTGCCAGCAGCCCTTCCTCGGGCGGTATGAACACTGAAGCTTTCTTT

d_call: TRBD1
clone_size: few
v_call: TRBV7-9
j_call: TRBJ2-5
cdr3_aa: CASSLAAGQGGETQYF
cdr3_nt: TGTGCCAGCAGCTTGGCCGCGGGACAGGGGGGAGAGACCCAGTACTTC

d_call: NA
clone_size: many
v_call: TRBV7-9
j_call: TRBJ2-7
cdr3_aa: CASSLAGGGVAYEQYF
cdr3_nt: TGTGCCAGCAGCTTAGCGGGAGGGGGCGTTGCCTACGAGCAGTACTTC

d_call: NA
clone_size: NA
v_call: TRBV7-9
j_call: TRBJ1-1
cdr3_aa: CASSLGGITGNTEAFF
cdr3_nt: TGTGCCAGCAGCTTAGGAGGGATTACGGGGAACACTGAAGCTTTCTTT

d_call: TRBD1
clone_size: many
v_call: TRBV3-1
j_call: TRBJ1-4
cdr3_aa: CASSQGRGQGNEKLFF
cdr3_nt: TGTGCCAGCAGCCAAGGGCGGGGACAGGGGAACGAAAAACTGTTTTTT